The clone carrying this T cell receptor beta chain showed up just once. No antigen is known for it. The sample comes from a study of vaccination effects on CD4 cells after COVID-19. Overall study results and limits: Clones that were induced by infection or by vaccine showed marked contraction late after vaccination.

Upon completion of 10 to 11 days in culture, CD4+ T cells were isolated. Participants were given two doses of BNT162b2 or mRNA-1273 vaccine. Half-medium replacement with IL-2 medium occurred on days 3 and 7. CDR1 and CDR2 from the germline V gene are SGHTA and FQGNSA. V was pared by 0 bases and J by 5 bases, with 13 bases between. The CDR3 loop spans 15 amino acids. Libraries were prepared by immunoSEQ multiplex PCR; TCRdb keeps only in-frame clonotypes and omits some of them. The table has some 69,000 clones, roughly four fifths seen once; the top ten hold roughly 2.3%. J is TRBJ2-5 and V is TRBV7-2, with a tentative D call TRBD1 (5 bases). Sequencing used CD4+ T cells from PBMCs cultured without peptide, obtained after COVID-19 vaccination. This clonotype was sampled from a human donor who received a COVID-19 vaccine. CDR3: CASSLAIDSRETQYF. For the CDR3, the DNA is TGTGCCAGCAGCTTAGCGATCGACAGTCGGGAGACCCAGTACTTC.